A selection of T cell receptor beta chains follows, all from one sample in a study of blood T cell repertoires in COVID-19. This table comes from immunoSEQ multiplex PCR, and its TCRdb copy is limited to in-frame clones, with some not included. There are roughly 400,000 clones in the sample; roughly 88% occur only once, and about 1.5% lies in the top ten. Material for sequencing was PBMCs or T cells enriched from blood (not recorded which). All receptors derive from a woman younger than 35 who had been exposed to COVID-19. Each CDR3 is given with its conserved first and last residue. Each record gives: D gene, V gene, J gene, clone size, CDR3 DNA, CDR3 protein. The D gene is left open where the match is weak. Clone size is not always given. Where it is, it says once, few, many or a class for expanded clones.

TRBD1,TRBV6-5,TRBJ2-1,-,TGTGCCAGCAGGACAGGGTTCTACAATGAGCAGTTCTTC,CASRTGFYNEQFF
-,TRBV28,TRBJ2-1,-,TGTGCCAGCAGTCCTCCGGTCAATGAGCAGTTCTTC,CASSPPVNEQFF
-,TRBV3-1/TRBV3-2,TRBJ1-4,once,TGTGCCAGCAGTAAACACAGGGCGCTTACTCTTAATGAAAAACTGTTTTTT,CASSKHRALTLNEKLFF
TRBD1,TRBV7-2,TRBJ1-6,-,TGTGCCAGCAGCTTAAACCGACAGGGGTCATCACCCCTCCACTTT,CASSLNRQGSSPLHF
TRBD1,TRBV28,TRBJ2-5,few,TGTGCCAGCAGTAGGGACAGGGTAGAGACCCAGTACTTC,CASSRDRVETQYF
-,TRBV13,TRBJ1-4,-,TGTGCCAGCAAGGGGGGGGCTGGTAATGAAAAACTGTTTTTT,CASKGGAGNEKLFF
TRBD1,TRBV28,TRBJ1-2,-,TGTGCCAGCAGTATTCCGGGACAGAGGCGGGATGGCTACACCTTC,CASSIPGQRRDGYTF
-,TRBV4-2,TRBJ1-1,-,TGTGCCAGCTGTTCGACTGCTTTGGGGGGTGAAGCTTTCTTT,CASCSTALGGEAFF
TRBD1,TRBV7-3,TRBJ2-5,-,TGTGCCAGCAGCGCAAATCAGGGACAGGGAGGGGAGACCCAGTACTTC,CASSANQGQGGETQYF
-,TRBV7-2,TRBJ1-3,-,TGTGCCAGCAGCCCAAGTCCCCGGGAAAGCTCTGGAAACACCATATATTTT,CASSPSPRESSGNTIYF
-,TRBV9,TRBJ2-4,-,TGTGCCAGCAGCGCCCCCCGCAGGGTCCTTCCAGCCAAAAACATTCAGTACTTC,CASSAPRRVLPAKNIQYF
-,TRBV9,TRBJ1-3,-,TGTGCCAGCAGCGCCGCCCAGGGCTCTGGAAACACCATATATTTT,CASSAAQGSGNTIYF
-,TRBV10-2,TRBJ2-5,-,TGCGCCAGCAGTGAGTCGACTGACAGCAAAGAGACCCAGTACTTC,CASSESTDSKETQYF
-,TRBV10-1,TRBJ2-5,-,TGCGCCAGCAGCCAGGACTGGGAAGAGACCCAGTACTTC,CASSQDWEETQYF
-,TRBV7-8,TRBJ1-1,-,TGTGCCAGCAGCTTACGACAGGCGTCACTGAACACTGAAGCTTTCTTT,CASSLRQASLNTEAFF
-,TRBV5-6,TRBJ1-1,-,TGTGCCAGCAGCCGCGGAGGTAACGGACTGAACACTGAAGCTTTCTTT,CASSRGGNGLNTEAFF
-,TRBV3-1/TRBV3-2,TRBJ2-7,once,TGTGCCAGCAGCCAATCGACTAGTCCGAACTACGAGCAGTACTTC,CASSQSTSPNYEQYF
-,TRBV7-9,TRBJ2-2,-,TGTGCCAGCAGCTTAGACGTGGGCATCACCGGGGAGCTGTTTTTT,CASSLDVGITGELFF
TRBD2,TRBV2,TRBJ2-5,once,TGTGCCAGCAAAATTGGCGGGGGGGCGCGAGAGACCCAGTACTTC,CASKIGGGARETQYF
-,TRBV2,TRBJ2-3,-,TGTGCCAGCAGTAAAGAAACTGCTGGCACAGATACGCAGTATTTT,CASSKETAGTDTQYF
-,TRBV3-1/TRBV3-2,TRBJ1-3,-,TGTGCCAGCAGCCTAGGGACACAGACTGGAAACACCATATATTTT,CASSLGTQTGNTIYF
TRBD1,TRBV30,TRBJ2-1,-,TGTGCCTCGCCGGGACAGGGAAATGAGCAGTTCTTC,CASPGQGNEQFF
-,TRBV28,TRBJ2-7,-,TGTGCCAGCAGTCCTCCGGGACAAAAGGAAGTCGAGCAGTACTTC,CASSPPGQKEVEQYF
TRBD2,TRBV2,TRBJ2-1,-,TGTGCCAGCAAGGGGCTAGCGGGTAACAATGAGCAGTTCTTC,CASKGLAGNNEQFF
TRBD2,TRBV5-1,TRBJ2-5,-,TGCGCCAGCAGCTTGGTTGCGGGAGGGCCCCAAGAGACCCAGTACTTC,CASSLVAGGPQETQYF
-,TRBV19,TRBJ1-5,-,TGTGCCAGTAAGGAGGAACCCTCTGAGCCCCAGCATTTT,CASKEEPSEPQHF
TRBD2,TRBV9,TRBJ2-3,-,TGTGCCAGCAGCGTAGGGCGGGAGGTCCCGGCGGATACGCAGTATTTT,CASSVGREVPADTQYF
TRBD1,TRBV29-1,TRBJ1-4,-,TGCAGCGGGGGCGGGACAGGGGGTAATGAAAAACTGTTTTTT,CSGGGTGGNEKLFF
TRBD1,TRBV4-1,TRBJ2-7,few,TGCGCCAGCAGCCAAGGGGCAGGGGGTCCCTACGAGCAGTACTTC,CASSQGAGGPYEQYF
-,TRBV20-1,TRBJ1-4,-,TGCAGTGCCACACCTAATGAAAAACTGTTTTTT,CSATPNEKLFF
-,TRBV7-2,TRBJ2-7,-,TGTGCCAGCAGCCGGGACACCTACGAGCAGTACTTC,CASSRDTYEQYF
-,TRBV6-5,TRBJ1-3,once,TGTGCCACCTCCGGCGGGAGTATACTGGGAAACACCATATATTTT,CATSGGSILGNTIYF
-,TRBV18,TRBJ1-4,-,TGTGCCAGCTCACCCCGGGGGACCGAAAAACTGTTTTTT,CASSPRGTEKLFF
-,TRBV7-3,TRBJ2-6,-,TGTGCCAGCAGCTTAGTGGGGCTCTCTGGGGCCAACGTCCTGACTTTC,CASSLVGLSGANVLTF
-,TRBV18,TRBJ2-1,few,TGTGCCAGCTCACCACCGGGGTGGGGGGCCTACAATGAGCAGTTCTTC,CASSPPGWGAYNEQFF
TRBD1,TRBV7-9,TRBJ1-2,-,TGTGCCAGCAGCGTCTCCGGGACAGGGACAGCTAACTATGGCTACACCTTC,CASSVSGTGTANYGYTF
-,TRBV6-6,TRBJ2-2,-,TGTGCCAGCAGTTACTCGTCGGGAACCGGGGAGCTGTTTTTT,CASSYSSGTGELFF
-,TRBV27,TRBJ2-7,-,TGTGCCAGCAGTCACTACGAGCAGTACTTC,CASSHYEQYF
TRBD1,TRBV28,TRBJ2-3,once,TGTGCCAGCAGTGACCCGGGACAGGGCATAGATACGCAGTATTTT,CASSDPGQGIDTQYF
-,TRBV28,TRBJ2-7,-,TGTGCCAGCAGTTTACACAGTTTATACGAGCAGTACTTC,CASSLHSLYEQYF
-,TRBV5-8,TRBJ1-5,-,TGTGCCAGCAGCTTCGGTAAGCCCCAGCATTTT,CASSFGKPQHF
-,TRBV14,TRBJ2-7,-,TGTGCCAGCAGCCGGGGGGTCGAGCAGTACTTC,CASSRGVEQYF
TRBD1,TRBV2,TRBJ2-3,-,TGTGCCAGCGGAGGACAGGGGGGGACAGATACGCAGTATTTT,CASGGQGGTDTQYF
TRBD1,TRBV7-2,TRBJ2-2,once,TGTGCCAGCAGCCATGGACAGGGGGGCGACGGGGAGCTGTTTTTT,CASSHGQGGDGELFF
TRBD1,TRBV4-2,TRBJ1-4,-,TGTGCCAGCAGCCACGGCGGACAGGTGATAACTAATGAAAAACTGTTTTTT,CASSHGGQVITNEKLFF
-,TRBV4-1,TRBJ1-3,-,TGCGCCAGCAGCGCAGAGGCCACCATATATTTT,CASSAEATIYF
TRBD2,TRBV7-7,TRBJ2-1,-,TGTGCTAGCAGCTTAGGTGGCGGGGGGACCAATGAGCAGTTCTTC,CASSLGGGGTNEQFF
TRBD2,TRBV6-6,TRBJ2-7,-,TGTGCCAGCGGGGGAGACGGGACTATGCTCTACGAGCAGTACTTC,CASGGDGTMLYEQYF
TRBD1,TRBV2,TRBJ2-2,-,TGTGCCAGCAGTGAGCGACAGGGTATCACCGGGGAGCTGTTTTTT,CASSERQGITGELFF
TRBD2,TRBV19,TRBJ2-1,-,TGTGCCAGTAGTATGAACCTAGCGGGAGGGACCTACAATGAGCAGTTCTTC,CASSMNLAGGTYNEQFF
TRBD1,TRBV7-3,TRBJ2-1,-,TGTGCCAGCAGCTCCCGGACAGGGGAATCCTACAATGAGCAGTTCTTC,CASSSRTGESYNEQFF
TRBD2,TRBV7-2,TRBJ2-5,few,TGTGCCAGCAGCCAAACTAGCGGGGGCTACCAAGAGACCCAGTACTTC,CASSQTSGGYQETQYF
-,TRBV5-1,TRBJ2-2,-,TGCGCCAGCAGCTTGGCCGCGGGACAGTTATTCACCGGGGAGCTGTTTTTT,CASSLAAGQLFTGELFF
TRBD1,TRBV19,TRBJ1-1,-,TGTGCCAGCGCGACAGGGGGCAAGGGAAACACTGAAGCTTTCTTT,CASATGGKGNTEAFF